These 26 T cell receptor beta chains share one sample of origin, sequenced in a study of molecular identifiers for immune sequencing clone quantification. MiXCR, run by TCRdb on the PCR reads, gives a single entry per CDR3 protein. The sample comprises about 640,000 distinct CDR3 sequences, 15% to 20% of which are singletons, and under 0.95% rests with the top ten. The sample was naive CD8+ T cells from blood, with Jurkat cell RNA spiked in. Subset: FACS-sorted CD8+CD4-CCR7+CD45RA+ naive T cells. All receptors come from a human donor in good health. Some libraries in this study had Jurkat cell RNA spiked in.

This clonotype was found many times. The genes are TRBV10-3 and TRBJ2-3, with 7 bases fitting TRBD2. V shed 2 bases, J shed 3 bases, and the junction held 11 bases outside the gene matches. The length of the CDR3 is 17 residues. The germline gives CDR1 ENHRY, CDR2 SYGVKD. CDR3 nucleotide sequence: TGTGCCATCAGTGAGCCCTTGGCGGGAGACCAGACAGATACGCAGTATTTT. Translated, it gives CAISEPLAGDQTDTQYF.

There are many counts of this clonotype. V is TRBV4-1 and J is TRBJ2-2, with 13 bases aligning to TRBD2. V dropped 4 bases and J dropped 9; count of bases not matched to a gene: 14. Germline CDR1 and CDR2: MGHRA and YSYEKL. This CDR3 spans 18 amino acids. The CDR3: CASSPPAPGLAGERELFF. DNA of the CDR3: TGCGCCAGCAGCCCCCCGGCCCCCGGACTAGCGGGAGAACGGGAGCTGTTTTTT.

This clonotype was recorded many times. In DNA, the CDR3 is TGTGCCAGCAGCGTAGGGGCCGAAGGGTACGAGCAGTACTTC. Translated, it gives CASSVGAEGYEQYF. The V and J genes are TRBV9 and TRBJ2-7; no clear D. V was pared by 0 bases and J by 4 bases, with 11 bases between. Germline CDR1 and CDR2: SGDLS and YYNGEE. CDR3 length: 14 amino acids.

This clonotype was seen a few times. The gene calls are TRBV2 and TRBJ2-4; TRBD2 agrees at 8 bases. V lost 0 bases to trimming and J lost 3 bases; unmatched junction nucleotides: 4. The CDR3 is made up of 16 amino acids. CDR1 and CDR2 from the germline V gene are SNHLY and FYNNEI. The CDR3 DNA sequence: TGTGCCAGCAGTGAAGCGGCGGGGGGAGACAAAAACATTCAGTACTTC. This gives the protein CASSEAAGGDKNIQYF.

With respect to this clonotype: One end of the junction does not line up with germline, which may come from a read error. The chain links TRBV5-6 to TRBJ2-2; D perhaps matches TRBD2 (5 bases). This CDR3 is built from 15 residues. Germline assignment: CDR1 SGHDT and CDR2 YYEEEE. CDR3 coding DNA: TGTGCCAGCAGCTTGGAAGCAAGGCCTACCGGGGAGCCGTTTTTT. It translates to CASSLEARPTGEPFF.

This chain joins TRBV13 and TRBJ2-1; TRBD2 might be the D (5 bases). The germline V gene encodes CDR1 PRHDT and CDR2 FYEKMQ (reference sequence). The CDR3 spans 14 residues. V was cut by 5 bases and J by 6 bases, with 14 bases left in between. CDR3 DNA sequence: TGTGCCAGCAGCCCACTAAGCGGCCGCAATGAGCAGTTCTTC. This codes for CASSPLSGRNEQFF.

In its sample, this clonotype was seen once. This chain joins TRBV30 and TRBJ2-3; maybe TRBD1 (6 bases). CDR3 length equals 14 residues. V was shortened by 5 bases and J by 4 bases, with 16 bases between the two germline ends. Per the germline V gene, CDR1 is GTSNPN and CDR2 is SVGIG (reference sequence). CDR3 amino acids: CAWGAQGIPDTQYF. The CDR3 coding sequence is TGTGCCTGGGGTGCACAGGGAATCCCAGATACGCAGTATTTT.

There are many counts of this clonotype. The V call is TRBV7-2, the J call TRBJ2-7, with TRBD2 as a possible D gene (6 bases). Trimming took off 3 bases at V and 3 bases at J, with 18 bases between the two ends. Germline assignment: CDR1 SGHTA and CDR2 FQGNSA. The CDR3 totals 16 residues. CDR3 nucleotide sequence: TGTGCCAGCAGCTTGGAGGTCGGAGGGGCGCTCTACGAGCAGTACTTC. It specifies CASSLEVGGALYEQYF.

A remark on this clonotype: This sequence may be a read error, since a much larger clone differs from it by one base. This rearrangement joins TRBV30 to TRBJ2-7; unclear D gene. The CDR3 spans 13 residues. Germline V gene lookup returns CDR1 GTSNPN and CDR2 SVGIG (reference sequence). CDR3 sequence reads: CARSTGRSGEQYF. CDR3 nucleotide sequence: TGTGCCCGGAGTACGGGTCGTTCGGGTGAGCAGTACTTC.

Of note for this clonotype: Being one base from a much bigger clone, this may be a read error. This chain uses TRBV5-1 with TRBJ2-5, with 7 bases that match TRBD1. Trimming cost V 4 bases and J 5 bases; bases outside gene matches: 14. CDR1 SGHRS and CDR2 YFSETQ come from the germline V gene. There are 16 residues in the CDR3. The CDR3 DNA reads as TGCGCCAGCAGCGGACCCGGGACAGTGGCTAGTGAGACCCAGTACTTC. Residues: CASSGPGTVASETQYF.

This chain joins TRBV6-5 and TRBJ1-3; D ambiguous. From germline, CDR1 is MNHEY and CDR2 SVGAGI. Between the trimmed V and J ends, which lost 2 bases and 0 bases, there was a span of 11 bases. There are 16 residues in the CDR3. As DNA, the CDR3 is TGTGCCAGCAGTTACGCGGACCCTCTCTCTGGAAACACCATATATTTT. Translation gives CASSYADPLSGNTIYF.

This clonotype was seen ten or more times. The CDR3 sequence: CSVDLYTEAFF. The CDR3, as DNA: TGCAGCGTTGATCTGTACACTGAAGCTTTCTTT. The V gene is TRBV29-1, the J gene TRBJ1-1; D call uncertain. This CDR3 has 11 residues. Trimming shortened V by 3 bases and J by 3 bases, and 5 bases separated the two germline ends. CDR1 is SQVTM, CDR2 ANQGSEA, per germline.

This chain uses TRBV7-9 with TRBJ2-7; unclear D gene. The CDR3 has 13 amino acids. CDR1 is SEHNR and CDR2 is FQNEAQ in the germline V gene (reference sequence). Trimming removed 4 bases at V and 4 bases at J, with 11 bases between. Here the CDR3 reads CASSWWGAYEQYF. The DNA for the CDR3 is TGTGCCAGCAGCTGGTGGGGTGCGTACGAGCAGTACTTC.

The rearrangement uses TRBV6-2 or TRBV6-3 and TRBJ1-6; TRBD1 is a possible D gene (5 bases). CDR1 is MNHEY and CDR2 is SVGEGT in the germline V gene. V lost 5 bases and J 2 bases, leaving 10 bases between the germline ends. The CDR3 is 15 residues long. In nucleotides, the CDR3 is TGTGCCAGCAGTGACCGGGACCCCTATAATTCACCCCTCCACTTT. Translation gives CASSDRDPYNSPLHF.

This clonotype was detected a few times. This chain connects TRBV27 to TRBJ2-7; D might be TRBD2 (6 bases). V was shortened by 8 bases and J by 3 bases, with 14 bases between the two germline ends. The CDR3 extends over 13 amino acids. Germline CDR1 MNHEY, CDR2 SMNVEV (reference sequence). The CDR3 region has the DNA TGTGCCAGCGCCTGGGGACTGAGCTACGAGCAGTACTTC. Protein sequence: CASAWGLSYEQYF.

This clonotype was detected many times. CDR3 sequence (DNA): TGTGCCAGCAGTTACTCGAGCGGGGATCAGCCCCAGCATTTT. This encodes CASSYSSGDQPQHF. The chain is built from TRBV6-6 and TRBJ1-5; D not resolved. The CDR3 runs 14 residues. The V gene lost 0 bases and the J gene lost 5 bases, with 8 bases spanning the gap. Germline loops: CDR1 MNHNY, CDR2 SVGAGI (reference sequence).

V gene TRBV4-2 combines with J gene TRBJ2-7; weak D call: TRBD2 (5 bases). From germline, CDR1 is LGHNA and CDR2 YNFKEQ. Trimming stripped 1 base from V and 2 bases from J, with 9 bases between. The CDR3 length is 14 residues. Here the CDR3 DNA reads TGTGCCAGCAGCCAAGTGGAGGCAGCCTACGAGCAGTACTTC. Its protein is CASSQVEAAYEQYF.

In this sample, this clonotype turned up many times. The rearrangement uses TRBV6-5 and TRBJ2-3, with 9 bases lining up with TRBD1. The CDR3 extends over 14 amino acids. The trim removed 5 bases at V and 3 bases at J, leaving 3 bases unmatched. The V gene's germline CDR1 is MNHEY and CDR2 SVGAGI. The CDR3 loop reads CASSPGTGTDTQYF. CDR3 DNA sequence: TGTGCCAGCAGTCCCGGGACAGGGACAGATACGCAGTATTTT.

V and J are TRBV27 and TRBJ2-7; TRBD2 agrees at 8 bases. Germline values: CDR1 MNHEY, CDR2 SMNVEV (reference sequence). CDR3 length: 14 amino acids. Trimming removed 8 bases from V and 3 bases from J; junction bases left unmatched: 9. The CDR3 is CASQIIAGNYEQYF. CDR3 bases: TGTGCCAGCCAAATAATAGCGGGAAACTACGAGCAGTACTTC.

About this clonotype itself: A read error may be the cause here, since a much bigger clone is one base away. This chain uses TRBV20-1 with TRBJ1-1; D remains ambiguous. Per germline, CDR1 DFQATT and CDR2 SNEGSKA (reference sequence). V gave up 3 bases and J gave up 7 bases, with 15 bases separating them. The CDR3 covers 13 residues. CDR3 coding DNA: TGCAGTGCTAGTGACGGGTCCTTCAGTGAAGCTTTCTTT. Translated, it gives CSASDGSFSEAFF.

This clonotype was counted many times. This rearrangement joins TRBV7-9 to TRBJ2-4, with 7 nucleotides matching TRBD1. Germline V lookup: CDR1 SEHNR, CDR2 FQNEAQ (reference sequence). The CDR3 consists of 15 residues. J was trimmed by 7 bases and V by 5 bases; bases with no gene match: 11. The CDR3 DNA is TGTGCCAGCAGCGCTCAGGGACAGAGTGGGAACATTCAGTACTTC. Translated: CASSAQGQSGNIQYF.

About this clonotype itself: A much more abundant neighbour one base away suggests this may be a read error. J is TRBJ2-2 and V is TRBV19; 9 nucleotides agree with TRBD1. The CDR3 spans 14 residues. The trim removed 8 bases at V and 4 bases at J, leaving 5 bases unmatched. Germline V lookup: CDR1 LNHDA, CDR2 SQIVND (reference sequence). The CDR3 DNA sequence: TGTGCCAGTGGCAGGGACAGGGCCACCGGGGAGCTGTTTTTT. This codes for CASGRDRATGELFF.

This clonotype was counted ten times or more. V usage is TRBV28 and J usage is TRBJ2-5, with D uncertain. There are 14 residues in the CDR3. Trimming removed 0 bases from V and 4 bases from J, with 9 bases in between. Germline assignment: CDR1 MDHEN and CDR2 SYDVKM. The CDR3 loop is CASSLWRGGETQYF. The DNA of the CDR3 is TGTGCCAGCAGTTTATGGCGAGGTGGAGAGACCCAGTACTTC.

In this sample, this clonotype turned up many times. This sequence joins TRBV4-3 and TRBJ1-3, with 9 bases aligning to TRBD1. V dropped 4 bases and J dropped 3; count of bases not matched to a gene: 4. The CDR3 has 15 residues. Looked up from germline, CDR1 is LGHNA and CDR2 is YSLEER. Here the CDR3 DNA reads TGCGCCAGCAGCCTAGGGACAGGGCTTGGAAACACCATATATTTT. Protein product: CASSLGTGLGNTIYF.

The chain recombines TRBV7-3 with TRBJ2-3, with D perhaps TRBD2 (5 bases). The V gene lost 2 bases and the J gene lost 2 bases, with 11 bases spanning the gap. CDR3 size: 15 residues. The germline CDR1 and CDR2 sequences are SGHTA and FQGTGA. The CDR3 sequence is CASSLYPGTTDTQYF. CDR3 DNA sequence: TGTGCCAGCAGCTTATATCCGGGAACCACAGATACGCAGTATTTT.

The chain is built from TRBV3-1 and TRBJ2-2, with TRBD2 as a possible D gene (6 bases). Germline loops: CDR1 LGHDT, CDR2 YNNKEL (reference sequence). The V gene lost 7 bases and the J gene lost 4 bases, with 25 bases spanning the gap. The CDR3 covers 18 residues. The CDR3 loop reads CASTQRPLWGLGTGELFF. In nucleotides, the CDR3 is TGTGCCAGCACTCAAAGACCATTGTGGGGACTTGGCACCGGGGAGCTGTTTTTT.